A single sample is the source of the 3 T cell receptor beta chains below, sequenced in a study of neurological immune-mediated disorders. Noted time point: longitudinal time-point 3. TCRdb re-derived calls from the 5' RACE reads in MiXCR, one entry per CDR3 protein. The sample holds 85,000 to 110,000 distinct CDR3 sequences; less than 14% are singletons and the top ten take more than 2.5%. Specimen: PBMCs. The receptors were sampled from a female donor with HTLV-1-associated myelopathy (HAM/TSP).

In this sample, this clonotype is medium-sized. The J gene is TRBJ1-5, the V gene TRBV15; weak D call: TRBD1 (6 bases). The CDR3 loop spans 16 amino acids. Looked up from germline, CDR1 is LNHNV and CDR2 is YYDKDF (reference sequence). Trimming left V 4 bases short and J 6 bases short, with 19 bases between. In nucleotides, the CDR3 is TGTGCCACCAGCAAAGACTACAGGGCAGGAGTTCAGCCCCAGCATTTT. It codes for CATSKDYRAGVQPQHF.

This clonotype was found many times. Written as DNA, the CDR3 is TGTGCCAGCAGGGGGGACAGTTCCTATGGCTACACCTTC. It translates to CASRGDSSYGYTF. The gene calls are TRBV6-1 and TRBJ1-2; 7 nucleotides align to TRBD1. Germline V gene lookup returns CDR1 MNHNS and CDR2 SASEGT. The CDR3 totals 13 residues. J was trimmed by 4 bases and V by 6 bases; bases with no gene match: 5.

The table lists this clonotype with many counts. The genes are TRBV10-3 and TRBJ1-5, with 7 bases lining up with TRBD1. CDR1 ENHRY and CDR2 SYGVKD come from the germline V gene. CDR3 length: 14 residues. After removal of 4 bases from V and 1 base from J, the junction contained 1 base not matched to a gene. CDR3 nucleotides: TGTGCCATCAGTGTGGACAGGAGCAATCAGCCCCAGCATTTT. Translation: CAISVDRSNQPQHF.